Below, 14 T cell receptor beta chains from the same sample are listed, as sequenced in a study of T cells in tumors after PD-1 blockade. Sequencing was performed with immunoSEQ multiplex PCR; in TCRdb, only in-frame clones are kept and a portion is missing. The data hold approximately 60,000 clones, with approximately 79% observed a single time. The source material was PBMCs, sampled after anti-PD-1 treatment. These receptors were collected from a human donor with basal cell carcinoma.

The chain joins TRBV12-3 or TRBV12-4 to TRBJ2-4, with D perhaps TRBD1 (5 bases). CDR3 size: 12 residues. Trimming left V 7 bases short and J 8 bases short, with 12 bases between. CDR3 sequence: CASTHDSDIQYF. The CDR3 coding sequence is TGTGCCAGCACCCATGACAGCGACATTCAGTACTTC.

In this sample, this clone turned up once. The chain combines TRBV5-1 with TRBJ2-1; no firm D call. Trimming cost V 7 bases and J 4 bases, with 12 bases left between them. The CDR3 totals 13 residues. Germline CDR1 SGHRS, CDR2 YFSETQ. CDR3 protein: CASYLEPYNEQFF. CDR3 sequence (DNA): TGCGCCAGCTACCTCGAGCCGTACAATGAGCAGTTCTTC.

This chain uses TRBV2 with TRBJ1-4, with D maybe TRBD1 (5 bases). This CDR3 contains 13 residues. V was cut by 4 bases and J by 7 bases, with 10 bases left in between. Germline CDR1 and CDR2: SNHLY and FYNNEI. Here the CDR3 DNA reads TGTGCCAGCAGTGGCGGGGGGATTGAAAAACTGTTTTTT. Translated: CASSGGGIEKLFF.

V gene TRBV6-2 or TRBV6-3 combines with J gene TRBJ1-5, with D possibly TRBD1 on 6 matching bases. The V and J ends lost 3 bases and 3 bases respectively, with 18 bases between them. Germline-derived CDR1 and CDR2 are MNHEY and SVGEGT. CDR3 length: 17 amino acids. The DNA for the CDR3 is TGTGCCAGCAGTTATGCGGGGGGCGCGCGGCCCAATCAGCCCCAGCATTTT. It codes for CASSYAGGARPNQPQHF.

In this sample, this clone turned up a few times. The chain joins TRBV6-2 or TRBV6-3 to TRBJ1-3; D gene unclear. The CDR3 totals 14 residues. Germline V gene data show CDR1 as MNHEY and CDR2 as SVGEGT. V dropped 6 bases and J dropped 0 bases, with 9 bases sitting between them. The CDR3 coding sequence is TGTGCCAGCAGCCTAGGCTTCTCTGGAAACACCATATATTTT. Translating gives CASSLGFSGNTIYF.

This clone was counted only a few times. This chain uses TRBV20-1 with TRBJ2-1; weak D call: TRBD2 (5 bases). The CDR3 extends over 11 amino acids. Germline V gene lookup returns CDR1 DFQATT and CDR2 SNEGSKA (reference sequence). V was trimmed by 6 bases and J by 6 bases, leaving 9 bases between them. The CDR3 DNA reads as TGCAGTGCAGCCCGGGGCAATGAGCAGTTCTTC. Translated, it gives CSAARGNEQFF.

In this sample, this clone turned up once. Here the CDR3 reads CATSDFRGAGETQYF. The CDR3 nucleotides are TGTGCCACCAGTGATTTTCGGGGGGCTGGAGAGACCCAGTACTTC. The chain joins TRBV24-1 to TRBJ2-5; maybe TRBD2 (7 bases). Trimming shortened V by 1 base and J by 4 bases, and 12 bases separated the two germline ends. Germline V gene lookup returns CDR1 KGHDR and CDR2 SFDVKD. This CDR3 region has 15 residues.

The V call is TRBV21-1, the J call TRBJ1-4; the table gives TRBD1 as D, unverified against the DNA. TRBV21-1 is flagged as a pseudogene. This CDR3 contains 14 residues. This CDR3 reads CASSKWGREVKLFF. The CDR3 coding sequence is TGTGCCAGCAGCAAATGGGGCAGGGAAGTGAAACTGTTTTTT.

This clone was recorded a few times. At the DNA level, this CDR3 is encoded by other sequences in the same sample as well. DNA of the CDR3: TGTGCCACCAGCAGAGATGATAACAGAAACACTGAAGCTTTCTTT. Amino acid sequence: CATSRDDNRNTEAFF. This sequence joins TRBV15 and TRBJ1-1; D gene unclear. Germline V gives CDR1 LNHNV, CDR2 YYDKDF (reference sequence). This CDR3 is 15 amino acids long. V lost 0 bases, J lost 2 bases, and 10 bases lay in between.

The chain links TRBV10-3 to TRBJ2-1; D is possibly TRBD1 (6 bases). Germline loops: CDR1 ENHRY, CDR2 SYGVKD. This CDR3 contains 16 residues. V lost 4 bases to trimming and J lost 7 bases, with 20 bases between them. The CDR3 here is CAISGSTGSGTNEQFF. DNA of the CDR3: TGTGCCATCAGTGGATCGACAGGTTCAGGTACAAATGAGCAGTTCTTC.

The gene calls are TRBV10-3 and TRBJ2-2; 7 bases agree with TRBD1. The CDR3 sequence is 13 residues long. CDR1 is ENHRY and CDR2 is SYGVKD in the germline V gene. The trim removed 5 bases at V and 6 bases at J, leaving 3 bases unmatched. CDR3: CAISNGQAGELFF. DNA of the CDR3: TGTGCCATCAGTAATGGACAGGCCGGGGAGCTGTTTTTT.

The chain combines TRBV18 with TRBJ2-3; D gene uncertain. Trimming took 2 bases from V and 2 from J, leaving 11 bases between them. CDR3 length: 15 residues. The germline V gene has CDR1 KGHSH and CDR2 LQKENI. Written as DNA, the CDR3 is TGTGCCAGCTCACCAATCCTAACTACCACAGATACGCAGTATTTT. As protein: CASSPILTTTDTQYF.

The chain has TRBV7-8 and TRBJ2-4; the D gene is possibly TRBD2 (5 bases). Trimming pared 4 bases from V and 5 bases from J, leaving 15 bases between. The germline CDR1 and CDR2 sequences are SGHVS and FQNEAQ. The CDR3 runs to 15 residues. The CDR3 reads CASSSREQYENIQYF. The DNA of the CDR3 is TGTGCCAGCAGCTCGAGGGAACAGTACGAAAACATTCAGTACTTC. Full variable domain (outside the CDR3, taken from reference TRBV7-8 and TRBJ2-4): GAGVSQSPRYKVAKRGQDVALRCDPISGHVSLFWYQQALGQGPEFLTYFQNEAQLDKSGLPSDRFFAERPEGSVSTLKIQRTQQEDSAVYLCASSSREQYENIQYFGAGTRLSVL.

This clone was recorded a few times. V is TRBV29-1 and J is TRBJ1-4; D remains ambiguous. Germline V gives CDR1 SQVTM, CDR2 ANQGSEA. There are 12 residues in the CDR3. The germline V and J ends were trimmed by 6 bases and 7 bases, with 12 bases remaining between them. CDR3 residues: CSVQVPGEKLFF. In DNA, the CDR3 is TGCAGCGTCCAGGTACCAGGTGAAAAACTGTTTTTT.